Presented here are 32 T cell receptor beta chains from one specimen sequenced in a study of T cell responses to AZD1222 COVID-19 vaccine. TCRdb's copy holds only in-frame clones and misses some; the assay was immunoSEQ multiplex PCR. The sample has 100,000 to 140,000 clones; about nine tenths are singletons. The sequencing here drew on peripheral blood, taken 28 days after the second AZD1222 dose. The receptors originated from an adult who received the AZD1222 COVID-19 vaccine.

Written as DNA, the CDR3 is TGTGCCAGCTCACCTCGGCGGGACTCCTACGAGCAGTACTTC. It encodes CASSPRRDSYEQYF. The genes are TRBV18 and TRBJ2-7, with D possibly being TRBD2 (6 bases). Trimming took off 3 bases at V and 0 bases at J, with 9 bases between the two ends. Germline V gene data show CDR1 as KGHSH and CDR2 as LQKENI. CDR3 length: 14 residues.

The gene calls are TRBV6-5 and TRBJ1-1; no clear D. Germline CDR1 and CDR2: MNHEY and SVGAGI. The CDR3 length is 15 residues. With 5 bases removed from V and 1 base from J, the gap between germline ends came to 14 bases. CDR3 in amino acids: CASSPRHSGNTEAFF. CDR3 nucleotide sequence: TGTGCCAGCAGTCCCCGACATTCGGGGAACACTGAAGCTTTCTTT.

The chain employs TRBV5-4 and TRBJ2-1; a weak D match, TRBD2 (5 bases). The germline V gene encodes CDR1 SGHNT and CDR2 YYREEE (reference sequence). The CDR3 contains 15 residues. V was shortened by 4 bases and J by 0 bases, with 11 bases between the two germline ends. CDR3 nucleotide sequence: TGTGCCAGCAGCCAGGACTCGAGCTCCTACAATGAGCAGTTCTTC. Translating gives CASSQDSSSYNEQFF. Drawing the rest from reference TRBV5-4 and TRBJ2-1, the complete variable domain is ETGVTQSPTHLIKTRGQQVTLRCSSQSGHNTVSWYQQALGQGPQFIFQYYREEENGRGNFPPRFSGLQFPNYSSELNVNALELDDSALYLCASSQDSSSYNEQFFGPGTRLTVL.

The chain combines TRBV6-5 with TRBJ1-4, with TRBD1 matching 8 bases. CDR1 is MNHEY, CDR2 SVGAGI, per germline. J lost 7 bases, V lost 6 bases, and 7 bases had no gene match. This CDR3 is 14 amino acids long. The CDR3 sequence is CASREDRVTEKLFF. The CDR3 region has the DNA TGTGCCAGCAGGGAGGACAGGGTAACTGAAAAACTGTTTTTT.

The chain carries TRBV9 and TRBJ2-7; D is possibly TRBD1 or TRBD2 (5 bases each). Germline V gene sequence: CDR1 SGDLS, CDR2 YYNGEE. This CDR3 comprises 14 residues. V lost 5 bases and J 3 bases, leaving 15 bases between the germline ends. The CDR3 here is CASSASGTDYEQYF. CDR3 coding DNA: TGTGCCAGCAGTGCATCCGGGACGGACTACGAGCAGTACTTC.

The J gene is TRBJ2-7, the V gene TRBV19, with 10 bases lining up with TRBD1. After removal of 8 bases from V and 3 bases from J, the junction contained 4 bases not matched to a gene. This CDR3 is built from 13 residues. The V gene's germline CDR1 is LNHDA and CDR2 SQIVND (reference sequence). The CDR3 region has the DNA TGTGCCAGTGGACAGGGGGAGGGCTACGAGCAGTACTTC. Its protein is CASGQGEGYEQYF.

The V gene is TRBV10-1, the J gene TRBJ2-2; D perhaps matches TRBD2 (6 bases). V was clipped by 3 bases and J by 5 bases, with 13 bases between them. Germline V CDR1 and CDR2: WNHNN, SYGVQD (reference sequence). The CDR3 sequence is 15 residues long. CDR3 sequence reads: CASSDPGSTTGELFF. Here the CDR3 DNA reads TGCGCCAGCAGTGACCCCGGGAGTACGACCGGGGAGCTGTTTTTT.

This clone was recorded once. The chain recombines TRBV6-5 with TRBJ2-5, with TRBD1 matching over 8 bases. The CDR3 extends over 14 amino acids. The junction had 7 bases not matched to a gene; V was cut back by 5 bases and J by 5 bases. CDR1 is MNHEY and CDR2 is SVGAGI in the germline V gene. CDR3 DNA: TGTGCCAGCAGTCGGACAGGGTTCGGGGAGACCCAGTACTTC. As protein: CASSRTGFGETQYF.

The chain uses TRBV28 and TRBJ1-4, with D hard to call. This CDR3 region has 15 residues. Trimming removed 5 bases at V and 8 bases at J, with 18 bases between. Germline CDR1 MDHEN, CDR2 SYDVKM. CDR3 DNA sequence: TGTGCCAGCAGTGTCCCCCACGTGGGAGTCGAAAAACTGTTTTTT. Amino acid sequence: CASSVPHVGVEKLFF.

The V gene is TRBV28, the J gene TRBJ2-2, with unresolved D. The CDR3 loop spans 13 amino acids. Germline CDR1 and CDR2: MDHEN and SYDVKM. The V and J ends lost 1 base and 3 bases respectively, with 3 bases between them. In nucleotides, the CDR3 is TGTGCCAGCAGTTTATCGGACACCGGGGAGCTGTTTTTT. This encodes CASSLSDTGELFF.

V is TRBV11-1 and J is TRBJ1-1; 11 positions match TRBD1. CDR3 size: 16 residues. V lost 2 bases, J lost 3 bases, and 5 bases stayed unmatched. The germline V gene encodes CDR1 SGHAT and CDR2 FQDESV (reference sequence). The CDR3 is CASSLSGTGGDTEAFF. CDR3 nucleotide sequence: TGTGCCAGCAGCTTATCCGGGACAGGGGGAGACACTGAAGCTTTCTTT.

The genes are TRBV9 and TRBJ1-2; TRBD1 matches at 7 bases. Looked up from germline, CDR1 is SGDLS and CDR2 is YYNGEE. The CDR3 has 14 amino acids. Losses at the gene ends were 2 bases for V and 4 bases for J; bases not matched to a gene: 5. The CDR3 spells CASSVQGGSYGYTF. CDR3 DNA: TGTGCCAGCAGCGTCCAGGGGGGGAGCTATGGCTACACCTTC.

The CDR3 region is CASTLQGYNEQFF. The CDR3 region has the DNA TGTGCCAGCACCCTCCAGGGTTACAATGAGCAGTTCTTC. The rearrangement joins TRBV5-6 to TRBJ2-1, with D possibly being TRBD1 (5 bases). The length of the CDR3 is 13 residues. Per the germline V gene, CDR1 is SGHDT and CDR2 is YYEEEE. V was pared by 6 bases and J by 4 bases, with 11 bases between.

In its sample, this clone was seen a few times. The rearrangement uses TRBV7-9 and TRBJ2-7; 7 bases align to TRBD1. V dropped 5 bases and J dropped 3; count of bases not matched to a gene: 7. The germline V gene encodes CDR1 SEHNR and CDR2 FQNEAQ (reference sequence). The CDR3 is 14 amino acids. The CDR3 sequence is CASSARDRIYEQYF. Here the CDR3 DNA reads TGTGCCAGCAGCGCCCGGGACAGAATCTACGAGCAGTACTTC.

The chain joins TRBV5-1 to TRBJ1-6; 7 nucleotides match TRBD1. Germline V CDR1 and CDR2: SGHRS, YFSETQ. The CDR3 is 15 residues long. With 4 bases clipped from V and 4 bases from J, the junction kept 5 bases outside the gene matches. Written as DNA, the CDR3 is TGCGCCAGCAGCGAGACAGGGTCTTATAATTCACCCCTCCACTTT. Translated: CASSETGSYNSPLHF.

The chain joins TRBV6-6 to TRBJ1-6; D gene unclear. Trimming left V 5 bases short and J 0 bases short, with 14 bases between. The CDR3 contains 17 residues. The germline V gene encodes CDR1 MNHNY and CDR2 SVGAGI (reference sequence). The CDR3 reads CASSLTEWRSYNSPLHF. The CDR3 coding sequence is TGTGCCAGCAGTCTGACTGAGTGGCGCTCCTATAATTCACCCCTCCACTTT.

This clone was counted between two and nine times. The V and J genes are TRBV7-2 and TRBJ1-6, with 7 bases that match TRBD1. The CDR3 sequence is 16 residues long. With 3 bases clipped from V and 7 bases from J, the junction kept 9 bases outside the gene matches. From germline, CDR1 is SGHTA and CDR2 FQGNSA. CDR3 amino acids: CASSFSPGQWNSPLHF. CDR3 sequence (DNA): TGTGCCAGCAGCTTCTCTCCGGGACAGTGGAATTCACCCCTCCACTTT.

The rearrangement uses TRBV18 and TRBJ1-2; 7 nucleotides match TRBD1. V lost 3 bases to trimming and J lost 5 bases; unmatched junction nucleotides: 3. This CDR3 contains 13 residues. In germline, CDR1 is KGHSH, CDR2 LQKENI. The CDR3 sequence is CASSPGQLYGYTF. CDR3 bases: TGTGCCAGCTCACCGGGACAGCTTTATGGCTACACCTTC.

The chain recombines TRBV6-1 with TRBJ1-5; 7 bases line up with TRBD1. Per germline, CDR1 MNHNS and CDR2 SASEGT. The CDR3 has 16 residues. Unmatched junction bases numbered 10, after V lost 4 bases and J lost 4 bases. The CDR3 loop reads CASSASNRGRNQPQHF. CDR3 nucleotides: TGTGCCAGCAGTGCCTCCAACAGGGGCCGTAATCAGCCCCAGCATTTT.

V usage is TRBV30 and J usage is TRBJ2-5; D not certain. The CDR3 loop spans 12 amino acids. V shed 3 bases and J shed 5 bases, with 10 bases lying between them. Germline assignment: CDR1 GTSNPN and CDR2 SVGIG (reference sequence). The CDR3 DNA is TGTGCCTGGAGGGCCGACTCGGAGACCCAGTACTTC. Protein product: CAWRADSETQYF. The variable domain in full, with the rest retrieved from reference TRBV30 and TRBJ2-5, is SQTIHQWPATLVQPVGSPLSLECTVEGTSNPNLYWYRQAAGRGLQLLFYSVGIGQISSEVPQNLSASRPQDRQFILSSKKLLLSDSGFYLCAWRADSETQYFGPGTRLLVL.

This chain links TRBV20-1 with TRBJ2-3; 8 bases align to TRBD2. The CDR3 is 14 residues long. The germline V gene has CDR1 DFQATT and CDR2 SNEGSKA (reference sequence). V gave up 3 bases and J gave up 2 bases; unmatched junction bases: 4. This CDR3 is CSASSGGDTDTQYF. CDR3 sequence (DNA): TGCAGTGCTAGTTCGGGAGGGGACACAGATACGCAGTATTTT.

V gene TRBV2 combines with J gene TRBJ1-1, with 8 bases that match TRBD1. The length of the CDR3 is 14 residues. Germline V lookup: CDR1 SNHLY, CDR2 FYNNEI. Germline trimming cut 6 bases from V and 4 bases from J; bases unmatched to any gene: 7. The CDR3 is CASRPQGASTEAFF. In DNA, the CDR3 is TGTGCCAGCAGGCCTCAGGGGGCTAGCACTGAAGCTTTCTTT.

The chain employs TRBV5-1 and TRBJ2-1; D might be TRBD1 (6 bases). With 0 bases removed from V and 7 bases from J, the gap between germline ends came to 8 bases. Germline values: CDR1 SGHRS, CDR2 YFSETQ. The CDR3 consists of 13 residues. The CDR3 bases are TGCGCCAGCAGCTTGGGGGGGCCGAATGAGCAGTTCTTC. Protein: CASSLGGPNEQFF.

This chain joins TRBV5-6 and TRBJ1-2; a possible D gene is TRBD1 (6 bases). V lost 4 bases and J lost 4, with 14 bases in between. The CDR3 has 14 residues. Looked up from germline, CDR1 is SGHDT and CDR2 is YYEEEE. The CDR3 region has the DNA TGTGCCAGCAGCCCCAGGACAGAGAGCTATGGCTACACCTTC. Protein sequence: CASSPRTESYGYTF. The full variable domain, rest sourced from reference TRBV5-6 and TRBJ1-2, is DAGVTQSPTHLIKTRGQQVTLRCSPKSGHDTVSWYQQALGQGPQFIFQYYEEEERQRGNFPDRFSGHQFPNYSSELNVNALLLGDSALYLCASSPRTESYGYTFGSGTRLTVV.

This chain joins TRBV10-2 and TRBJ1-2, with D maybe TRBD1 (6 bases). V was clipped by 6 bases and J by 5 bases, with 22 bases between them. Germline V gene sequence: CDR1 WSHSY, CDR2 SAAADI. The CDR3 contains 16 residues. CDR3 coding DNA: TGCGCCAGCAGGCAGGGGTCGGCTGACCTTGCATATGGCTACACCTTC. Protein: CASRQGSADLAYGYTF.

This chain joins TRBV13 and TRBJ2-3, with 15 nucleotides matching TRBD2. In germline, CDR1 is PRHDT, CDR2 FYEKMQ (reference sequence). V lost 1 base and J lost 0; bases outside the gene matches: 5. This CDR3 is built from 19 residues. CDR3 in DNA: TGTGCCAGCAGCTTAGTAGGGACTAGCGGGGGGACTAGCACAGATACGCAGTATTTT. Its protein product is CASSLVGTSGGTSTDTQYF.

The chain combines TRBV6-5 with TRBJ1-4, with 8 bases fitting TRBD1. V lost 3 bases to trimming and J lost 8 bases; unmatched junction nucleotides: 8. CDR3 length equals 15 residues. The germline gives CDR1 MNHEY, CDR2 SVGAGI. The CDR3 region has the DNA TGTGCCAGCAGTTATACGACAGGGGTAGGAGAAAAACTGTTTTTT. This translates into CASSYTTGVGEKLFF.

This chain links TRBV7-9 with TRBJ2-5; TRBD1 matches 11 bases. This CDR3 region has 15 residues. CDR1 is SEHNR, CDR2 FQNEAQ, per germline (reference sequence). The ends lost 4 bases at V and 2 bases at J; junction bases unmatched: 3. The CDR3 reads CASSSGTGGQETQYF. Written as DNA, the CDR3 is TGTGCCAGCAGCTCTGGGACAGGGGGTCAAGAGACCCAGTACTTC.

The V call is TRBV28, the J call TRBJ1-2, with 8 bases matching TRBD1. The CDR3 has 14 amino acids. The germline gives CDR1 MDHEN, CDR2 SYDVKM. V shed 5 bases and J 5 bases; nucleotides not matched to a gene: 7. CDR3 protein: CASSRQGLRYGYTF. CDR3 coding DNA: TGTGCCAGCAGTCGACAGGGGCTTAGGTATGGCTACACCTTC.

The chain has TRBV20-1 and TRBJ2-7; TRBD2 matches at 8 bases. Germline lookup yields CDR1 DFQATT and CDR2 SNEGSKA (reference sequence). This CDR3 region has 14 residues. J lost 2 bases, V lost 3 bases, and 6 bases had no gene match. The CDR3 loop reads CSASSGASTYEQYF. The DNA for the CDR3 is TGCAGTGCTAGTAGCGGGGCGTCCACCTACGAGCAGTACTTC.

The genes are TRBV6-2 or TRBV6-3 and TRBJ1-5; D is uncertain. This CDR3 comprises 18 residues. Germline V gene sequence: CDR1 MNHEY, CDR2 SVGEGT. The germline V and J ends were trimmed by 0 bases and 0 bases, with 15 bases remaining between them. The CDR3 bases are TGTGCCAGCAGTTACTCCCGGACGGTCTATTATAGCAATCAGCCCCAGCATTTT. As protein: CASSYSRTVYYSNQPQHF.

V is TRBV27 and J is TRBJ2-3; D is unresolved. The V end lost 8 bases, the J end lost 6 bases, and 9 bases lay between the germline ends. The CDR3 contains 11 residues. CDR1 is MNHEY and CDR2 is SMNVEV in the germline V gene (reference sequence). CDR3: CASGVTDTQYF. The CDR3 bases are TGTGCCAGCGGGGTAACGGATACGCAGTATTTT.